The T cell receptor beta chain described here comes from a study of blood T cells in healthy people across ages. This clonotype was detected a few times. The use of a sample-barcoded 5' primer and a J-beta primer mix characterized a second PCR of about 7 to 12 cycles. Each cDNA molecule carried a tag from a template-switch adaptor that contained 12 random nucleotides. MiXCR, run by TCRdb on the 5' RACE reads, gives a single entry per CDR3 protein. The top ten clones hold 15% to 20% of a sample with 850,000 to 950,000 distinct CDR3 sequences, 29% of them seen once. With each sample, at least 6 micrograms of total RNA were extracted. The source is an elderly woman in good health. Sequenced sample: blood.

The CDR3 region is CASTGQNNYGYTF. In nucleotides, the CDR3 is TGTGCCAGCACAGGACAGAATAACTATGGCTACACCTTC. The J gene is TRBJ1-2, the V gene TRBV6-2 or TRBV6-3; D might be TRBD1 (6 bases). This CDR3 contains 13 residues. CDR1 MNHEY and CDR2 SVGEGT come from the germline V gene. V dropped 7 bases and J dropped 1 base, with 10 bases sitting between them.